A selection of T cell receptor beta chains follows, all from one sample in a study of vaccination effects on CD4 cells after COVID-19. Antigens of these TCRs are unknown. This table comes from immunoSEQ multiplex PCR, and its TCRdb copy is limited to in-frame clones, with some not included. The sample contains some 31,000 clones, around 75% of which appear only once. This material consisted of CD4+ T cells from PBMCs cultured without peptide, taken after COVID-19 vaccination. Receptor source: a human donor who had a prior SARS-CoV-2 infection. Both conserved end residues are part of each CDR3. The D gene is left open where the match is weak. A row's size may be missing; if present it is once, few, many or a size class.

TRBV30	TRBJ2-5	.	TRBD2	CAWTLFSGRETQYF	TGTGCCTGGACACTCTTCAGCGGGAGAGAGACCCAGTACTTC
TRBV6-5	TRBJ1-6	few	TRBD1	CASRKDTGAPPPLHF	TGTGCCAGCAGAAAAGACACAGGGGCCCCTCCACCCCTCCACTTT
TRBV5-8	TRBJ2-3	.	.	CASSRLSVTDTQYF	TGTGCCAGCAGCCGACTTTCAGTCACAGATACGCAGTATTTT
TRBV2	TRBJ2-7	.	.	CASRVRSEQYF	TGTGCCAGCAGGGTTAGATCCGAGCAGTACTTC
TRBV7-3	TRBJ1-1	.	.	CASSSGSNTEAFF	TGTGCCAGCAGCTCAGGATCGAACACTGAAGCTTTCTTT
TRBV5-1	TRBJ2-2	.	.	CASSVTGLGTGELFF	TGCGCCAGCAGCGTTACAGGATTGGGCACCGGGGAGCTGTTTTTT
TRBV18	TRBJ2-7	.	TRBD2	CASSGIAGGGLYEQYF	TGTGCCAGCTCAGGAATAGCGGGAGGGGGCCTATACGAGCAGTACTTC
TRBV2	TRBJ2-3	.	TRBD1	CASYTSRGTGVFDTQYF	TGTGCCAGCTATACGTCTCGGGGGACAGGGGTTTTCGATACGCAGTATTTT
TRBV4-2	TRBJ2-5	.	TRBD1	CASSQRGLLGETQYF	TGTGCCAGCAGCCAAAGGGGGCTATTAGGGGAGACCCAGTACTTC
TRBV7-2	TRBJ1-2	.	TRBD1	CASSPSRDRGSGYTF	TGTGCCAGCAGCCCGTCCCGGGACAGGGGCTCCGGCTACACCTTC
TRBV6-5	TRBJ2-5	.	.	CASSYGRGGETQYF	TGTGCCAGCAGTTACGGTCGTGGCGGAGAGACCCAGTACTTC
TRBV27	TRBJ2-1	.	TRBD2	CASRYGTSSYNEQFF	TGTGCCAGCAGGTATGGGACTAGCTCCTACAATGAGCAGTTCTTC
TRBV30	TRBJ1-1	medium-sized	.	CAWRIPLPAEAFF	TGTGCCTGGAGAATTCCTCTTCCCGCTGAAGCTTTCTTT
TRBV7-9	TRBJ2-5	few	.	CASSFGGKGVETQYF	TGTGCCAGCAGCTTTGGGGGAAAAGGCGTAGAGACCCAGTACTTC
TRBV2	TRBJ1-5	.	.	CASSDFPGQPQHF	TGTGCCAGCAGTGATTTTCCAGGTCAGCCCCAGCATTTT
TRBV5-4	TRBJ1-2	.	.	CASRGAESLYGYTF	TGTGCCAGCAGGGGGGCCGAATCCCTTTATGGCTACACCTTC
TRBV5-1	TRBJ2-3	.	TRBD2	CASSHGLAVTDTQYF	TGCGCCAGCAGTCATGGACTAGCGGTGACAGATACGCAGTATTTT
TRBV7-6	TRBJ1-1	once	.	CASSFPGATLNTEAFF	TGTGCCAGCAGCTTTCCGGGGGCCACCTTGAACACTGAAGCTTTCTTT
TRBV7-2	TRBJ2-1	once	TRBD1	CASSLAGTGRDEQFF	TGTGCCAGCAGCTTAGCCGGGACAGGGAGGGATGAGCAGTTCTTC
TRBV27	TRBJ1-2	.	.	CASSLTGQTGGYTF	TGTGCCAGCAGTTTGACCGGACAAACCGGTGGCTACACCTTC
TRBV7-8	TRBJ2-1	.	.	CASSSDLAFSYNEQFF	TGTGCCAGCAGCTCAGACCTAGCGTTCTCCTACAATGAGCAGTTCTTC
TRBV5-6	TRBJ1-1	.	.	CASSLVFTEAFF	TGTGCCAGCAGCTTGGTGTTCACTGAAGCTTTCTTT
TRBV20-1	TRBJ2-3	.	TRBD2	CSGGAADTQYF	TGCAGCGGGGGGGCCGCAGATACGCAGTATTTT